This TCR beta chain came from a study of cytomegalovirus exposure and HLA in healthy donors. 60 Vbeta and 13 Jbeta primers were used in PCR. Data came from immunoSEQ multiplex PCR; TCRdb stores just in-frame clones and leaves some out. The table has nearly 300,000 clones, roughly 88% seen once. This clone appeared a few times. This CDR3 spans 15 amino acids. Trimming took off 3 bases at V and 7 bases at J, with 18 bases between the two ends. Germline V gene lookup returns CDR1 SGHDT and CDR2 YYEEEE. The V gene is TRBV5-6, the J gene TRBJ2-3; D is perhaps TRBD2 (5 bases). Input material: PBMCs. This TCR was sampled from a man aged 40-50 years in good health and CMV-seropositive. The CDR3 protein is CASSSDYRDFYTQYF. The CDR3 nucleotides read TGTGCCAGCAGCTCTGATTACCGGGATTTTTATACGCAGTATTTT. Using reference TRBV5-6 and TRBJ2-3 for the parts outside the CDR3, the full variable domain is DAGVTQSPTHLIKTRGQQVTLRCSPKSGHDTVSWYQQALGQGPQFIFQYYEEEERQRGNFPDRFSGHQFPNYSSELNVNALLLGDSALYLCASSSDYRDFYTQYFGPGTRLTVL.